The rows below give T cell receptor beta chains drawn from one sample of a study of shared clonotypes between healthy human individuals. Using immunoSEQ multiplex PCR, the repertoire was profiled, and TCRdb retains in-frame clones only, with some absent. Altogether around 1.1 million clones are present, 75% to 85% being singletons, with the ten largest covering more than 0.55%. Sequencing input: memory CD4+ T cells from PBMCs. The origin of the receptors is a man aged 18 to 30 in good health. Some clones in this sample may be carry-over from other donors' samples. Both conserved end residues are part of each CDR3. The D gene is left open where the match is weak. Rows give clone size only sometimes, using once, few, many, or a class for an expanded clone.

TRBJ2-7,.,TRBD2,TRBV5-4,TGTGCCAGCAGCGGAGGACTAGCGGGAGACGAGCAGTACTTC,CASSGGLAGDEQYF
TRBJ1-1,few,.,TRBV6-5,TGTGCCAGCAGTTACCTGCCGGGACGCTCGAACACTGAAGCTTTCTTT,CASSYLPGRSNTEAFF
TRBJ2-1,.,TRBD2,TRBV4-3,TGCGCCAGCAGCCAAGATCTGGAACTAGCGGACTCGGGGGAGCAGTTCTTC,CASSQDLELADSGEQFF
TRBJ2-5,once,TRBD2,TRBV9,TGTGCCAGCAGCGTAGATCGGGGGGGAAATCAGTACTTC,CASSVDRGGNQYF
TRBJ2-7,.,TRBD2,TRBV28,TGTGCCAGCACTGTAGGGCGGGGGAGCTCCTACGAGCAGTACTTC,CASTVGRGSSYEQYF
TRBJ1-6,.,.,TRBV7-9,TGTGCCAGCAGCCCCACCTATAATTCACCCCTCCACTTT,CASSPTYNSPLHF
TRBJ1-1,.,.,TRBV5-1,TGCGCCAGCAGCTACATTACAGGAGAGACTGAAGCTTTCTTT,CASSYITGETEAFF
TRBJ2-3,.,.,TRBV28,TGTGCCAGCAGTTCTACGGTATCCCATAGCACAGATACGCAGTATTTT,CASSSTVSHSTDTQYF
TRBJ2-2,few,TRBD1,TRBV4-1,TGCGCCAGCAGCCAAGATCGACAGGGGGCAGCCGCGAACACCGGGGAGCTGTTTTTT,CASSQDRQGAAANTGELFF
TRBJ1-2,.,.,TRBV11-2,TGTGCCAGCAGCCCCTTTACAGGAACAAACTATGGCTACACCTTC,CASSPFTGTNYGYTF
TRBJ1-4,.,TRBD1,TRBV28,TGTGCCAGCAGTGCTGCCGGGACAGGGTCTGAAAAACTGTTTTTT,CASSAAGTGSEKLFF
TRBJ1-2,few,.,TRBV10-3,TGTGCCATCAGTGAGTCGGTACAGGGCGGCTATGGCTACACCTTC,CAISESVQGGYGYTF
TRBJ1-2,.,.,TRBV28,TGTGCCAGCAGGTCAGGGTTCTACTATGGCTACACCTTC,CASRSGFYYGYTF
TRBJ2-1,.,TRBD2,TRBV7-7,TGTGCCAGCAGCCAGACTAGCGGGGTCCTGGGTGAGCAGTTCTTC,CASSQTSGVLGEQFF
TRBJ1-5,.,.,TRBV7-8,TGTGCCAGCAGCGGATACAGGGTTCCCTCCCTGAGTAGCAATCAGCCCCAGCATTTT,CASSGYRVPSLSSNQPQHF
TRBJ2-5,.,.,TRBV18,TGTGCCAGCTCACCATTTTCTAGGCAGGGAGAGACCCAGTACTTC,CASSPFSRQGETQYF
TRBJ2-5,.,TRBD1,TRBV9,TGTGCCAGCAGCGTGGCGACAGGGGCTCACCAAGAGACCCAGTACTTC,CASSVATGAHQETQYF
TRBJ1-2,.,.,TRBV7-2,TGTGCCAGCAGCTTTTTTAGTGACCTCACCTTC,CASSFFSDLTF
TRBJ1-2,.,.,TRBV4-1,TGCGCCAGCAGCCAAGACCGGACAGTCTATGGCTACACCTTC,CASSQDRTVYGYTF
TRBJ2-2,.,.,TRBV6-5,TGTGCCAGCAGCCCGAGGTTACAGAACACCGGGGAGCTGTTTTTT,CASSPRLQNTGELFF
TRBJ2-2,.,.,TRBV25-1,TGTGCCAGCAGTGAATTTGCGGGAAACACCGGGGAGCTGTTTTTT,CASSEFAGNTGELFF
TRBJ1-1,.,.,TRBV7-8,TGTGCCAGCAGCTTCGAGAATTTGAACACTGAAGCTTTCTTT,CASSFENLNTEAFF
TRBJ1-1,.,.,TRBV18,TGTGCCAGCTCACCTTCAAGGTGGGGCTCCGAAATGACTCCTGAAGCTTTCTTT,CASSPSRWGSEMTPEAFF
TRBJ1-5,.,.,TRBV2,TGTGCCAGCAGTGAATCCGAGTATAGCAATCAGCCCCAGCATTTT,CASSESEYSNQPQHF
TRBJ2-4,.,.,TRBV28,TGTGCCAGCAGCTCAACGGCCGGAGGCAAAAACATTCAGTACTTC,CASSSTAGGKNIQYF
TRBJ1-2,.,TRBD1,TRBV6-6,TGTGCCAGCGCCTTACAGGGGGGCTATGGCTACACCTTC,CASALQGGYGYTF
TRBJ1-2,.,TRBD1,TRBV7-2,TGTGCCAGCAGCCTCCTAGGGAGGGGACAGGGTTATGGCTACACCTTC,CASSLLGRGQGYGYTF
TRBJ2-1,.,TRBD2,TRBV7-3,TGTGCCAGCAGCTTAATTTCTAGCGGGTACAATGAGCAGTTCTTC,CASSLISSGYNEQFF
TRBJ2-7,many,TRBD1,TRBV15,TGTGCCACCAGGACCGGGACAGAAGTAAAAGTCTCCTACGAGCAGTACTTC,CATRTGTEVKVSYEQYF
TRBJ2-7,many,TRBD2,TRBV28,TGTGCCAGCAGTTTATCGGTCGGGGGCGGGAGGTTCCTCGAGCAGTACTTC,CASSLSVGGGRFLEQYF
TRBJ2-2,.,TRBD1,TRBV4-1,TGCGCCAGCAGCACTCACAGGGGGGACGGGGAGCTGTTTTTT,CASSTHRGDGELFF
TRBJ2-1,.,.,TRBV29-1,TGCAGCGTTGTCCAGATCGAGCAGTTCTTC,CSVVQIEQFF
TRBJ1-2,few,.,TRBV28,TGTGCCAGCAGTGATGGGACAAGAGATTACTATGGCTACACCTTC,CASSDGTRDYYGYTF
TRBJ1-3,.,.,TRBV7-2,TGTGCCAGCAGCTTACCGAACCGAAACACCATATATTTT,CASSLPNRNTIYF
TRBJ1-2,.,.,TRBV6-5,TGTGCCAGCACCCCAGCAGGGGCGGCTAACTATGGCTACACCTTC,CASTPAGAANYGYTF
TRBJ2-7,.,TRBD2,TRBV4-2,TGTGCCAGCAGCTTGGATGGTGGCGGGAGGGTCGAGCAGTACTTC,CASSLDGGGRVEQYF
TRBJ2-7,.,TRBD2,TRBV5-1,TGCGCCAGCAGGGCTAGCGGGAGGATAGGCGAGCAGTACTTC,CASRASGRIGEQYF
TRBJ2-7,.,TRBD1,TRBV18,TGTGCCAGCTCACGGGACAGGAACTCCTACGAGCAGTACTTC,CASSRDRNSYEQYF
TRBJ2-7,.,.,TRBV6-5,TGTGCCAGCAGTTACTCGAAGGGGAGGTACGAGCAGTACTTC,CASSYSKGRYEQYF
TRBJ1-1,.,TRBD1,TRBV2,TGTGCCAGCAGCCTGGGACAGGGAACGATTGAAGCTTTCTTT,CASSLGQGTIEAFF
TRBJ1-4,.,.,TRBV15,TGTGCCACCCATCGCGGGTTTAATGAAAAACTGTTTTTT,CATHRGFNEKLFF
TRBJ1-2,.,.,TRBV27,TGTGCCAGCAGTTTACGGGGTGGCATCCAGAGTGGCTACACCTTC,CASSLRGGIQSGYTF
TRBJ2-7,.,.,TRBV29-1,TGCAGCGTTGAGGGGGATGTACTTTCGGAGCTTAGAGGGTGGTACGAGCAGTACTTC,CSVEGDVLSELRGWYEQYF
TRBJ1-2,.,.,TRBV5-6,TGTGCCAGCAGCTCGTACGGCTGGACAGTGTTGGGCTACACCTTC,CASSSYGWTVLGYTF
TRBJ2-1,.,TRBD2,TRBV7-6,TGTGCCAGCCTCGGGGGGGGGAATGAGCAGTTCTTC,CASLGGGNEQFF
TRBJ1-4,.,.,TRBV9,TGTGCCAGCAGCGTAGCAGGGAATAATGAAAAACTGTTTTTT,CASSVAGNNEKLFF
TRBJ1-2,.,.,TRBV7-8,TGTGCCAGCAGCCCATATTCGGGGGGAACGACCTATGGCTACACCTTC,CASSPYSGGTTYGYTF
TRBJ2-3,.,.,TRBV7-3,TGTGCCAGCAGCCAAAGCATCACAGATACGCAGTATTTT,CASSQSITDTQYF
TRBJ2-6,.,TRBD1,TRBV10-3,TGTGCCATCAGTGCGGGACAGGGTAACTCTGGGGCCAACGTCCTGACTTTC,CAISAGQGNSGANVLTF
TRBJ1-1,.,.,TRBV28,TGTGCCAGCAGTTTATTCCAGGGAAGAACTGAAGCTTTCTTT,CASSLFQGRTEAFF
TRBJ2-2,.,.,TRBV6-1,TGTGCCAGCAGTGAAGCGCTCTCCCGGCTAGCCCGACGGGGCGGGGAGCTGTTTTTT,CASSEALSRLARRGGELFF
TRBJ2-6,.,.,TRBV10-3,TGTGCCATCAGTGGACAGACGTCTGGGGCCAACGTCCTGACTTTC,CAISGQTSGANVLTF
TRBJ2-2,.,.,TRBV7-6,TGTGCCAGCAGCTTATTCGGTACGGATAACACCGGGGAGCTGTTTTTT,CASSLFGTDNTGELFF
TRBJ1-5,.,.,TRBV5-5,TGTGCCAGCAGCTTGGAACTGGTTAATCAGCCCCAGCATTTT,CASSLELVNQPQHF
TRBJ2-1,.,.,TRBV20-1,TGCAGTGCTATCGACAATGAGCAGTTCTTC,CSAIDNEQFF
TRBJ1-5,.,.,TRBV19,TGTGCCAGTAGTACTACGACTTTTCAGCCCCAGCATTTT,CASSTTTFQPQHF
TRBJ2-1,.,TRBD2,TRBV2,TGTGCCAGCCTGGGTATAGGGACTAGCGCTCGGGAGCAGTTCTTC,CASLGIGTSAREQFF
TRBJ1-5,.,TRBD1,TRBV19,TGTGCCAGTAGTATCGCCGACAGGGAAAGTCAGCCCCAGCATTTT,CASSIADRESQPQHF
TRBJ1-1,.,TRBD1,TRBV28,TGTGCCAGCCATCGACCGGGACAGGGGAGCACTGAAGCTTTCTTT,CASHRPGQGSTEAFF
TRBJ2-7,.,TRBD1,TRBV6-6,TGTGCCAGCAGTTACCTGGCAGGGGGCTCCTACGAGCAGTACTTC,CASSYLAGGSYEQYF